Here is one TCR beta chain with its context. A read error likely explains this, since a far larger clone differs by one base. The entry originates in a study of shared clonotypes between healthy human individuals. TCRdb's copy holds only in-frame clones and misses some; the assay was immunoSEQ multiplex PCR. The sample yields fewer than 500,000 clones, 60% to 80% seen once. This CDR3 contains 13 residues. The J segment lost 6 bases and the V segment lost 6 bases, leaving 4 bases of the junction unmatched. Looked up from germline, CDR1 is SNHLY and CDR2 is FYNNEI. This TCR was recovered from a woman between 40 and 50 years old in good health. Some clones in this sample may be carry-over from other donors' samples. The chain employs TRBV2 and TRBJ2-3; 9 positions agree with TRBD1. What was sequenced was PBMCs. The CDR3 DNA reads TGTGCCAGCAGCACAGGGGGCGCCGATACGCAGTATTTT. Its translation: CASSTGGADTQYF.